Presented here are 30 T cell receptor beta chains from one specimen sequenced in a study of metastatic and nonmetastatic thyroid tumors. TCRdb reassembled clones from the PCR reads with MiXCR. Of over 20,000 clones in the sample, 28% were seen once. The entire patient cohort was treatment-naive prior to thyroid surgery. The specimen sequenced was tumor tissue. The receptors come from a male donor with papillary thyroid cancer or a benign thyroid nodule (not recorded which). Some clones in this sample may be carry-over from other donors' samples.

This clone was observed once. The chain has TRBV11-2 and TRBJ1-2; no clear D. Germline V gene data show CDR1 as SGHAT and CDR2 as FQNNGV. V was cut by 3 bases and J by 4 bases, with 9 bases left in between. This CDR3 has 13 amino acids. CDR3: CASSFSGTYGYTF. CDR3 coding DNA: TGTGCCAGCAGCTTTTCGGGAACCTATGGCTACACCTTC.

This clone has a handful of counts. The V gene is TRBV30, the J gene TRBJ2-7; perhaps TRBD2 as D (5 bases). Trimming stripped 5 bases from V and 7 bases from J, with 24 bases between. This CDR3 contains 15 residues. Germline V CDR1 and CDR2: GTSNPN, SVGIG (reference sequence). The CDR3 protein is CAWAYRPDSAEEQYF. The CDR3 DNA sequence: TGTGCCTGGGCCTACCGACCGGACTCGGCGGAAGAGCAGTACTTC.

This chain connects TRBV7-3 to TRBJ2-1; D perhaps matches TRBD1 (6 bases). Germline CDR1 and CDR2: SGHTA and FQGTGA. V was shortened by 0 bases and J by 7 bases, with 10 bases between the two germline ends. This CDR3 is 14 amino acids long. CDR3 DNA sequence: TGTGCCAGCAGCTTAACTTTAGGGACAAATGAGCAGTTCTTC. Amino acid sequence: CASSLTLGTNEQFF.

This clone was found a few times. This chain uses TRBV12-3 or TRBV12-4 with TRBJ1-5, with D perhaps matching TRBD1 (6 bases). Trimming shortened V by 3 bases and J by 5 bases, and 14 bases separated the two germline ends. CDR3 length: 15 residues. The chain's CDR3 is CASSLVQGMDQPQHF. The CDR3 DNA is TGTGCCAGCAGTTTGGTACAGGGCATGGATCAGCCCCAGCATTTT.

This clone appeared a few times. V is TRBV28 and J is TRBJ1-6; D not certain. CDR1 and CDR2 from the germline V gene are MDHEN and SYDVKM. Trimming removed 7 bases from V and 10 bases from J, with 20 bases in between. CDR3 size: 15 residues. CDR3 coding DNA: TGTGCCAGCACCCCCCCCGTGGGATGGAGGTCACCCCTCCACTTT. Its translation is CASTPPVGWRSPLHF.

Only a few counts were recorded for this clone. A much larger clone sits a single nucleotide away, making a read error possible. CDR3 loop: CACRVFCGYTF. In DNA, the CDR3 is TGTGCCTGCAGGGTCTTCTGCGGCTACACCTTC. V usage is TRBV6-1 and J usage is TRBJ1-2; a weak D match, TRBD1 (5 bases). CDR3 length equals 11 residues. The germline gives CDR1 MNHNS, CDR2 SASEGT.

This clone appeared many times. The chain recombines TRBV11-2 with TRBJ2-6; D is possibly TRBD2 (6 bases). This CDR3 is built from 18 residues. Trimming left V 5 bases short and J 0 bases short, with 17 bases between. Germline V CDR1 and CDR2: SGHAT, FQNNGV. The CDR3: CASSPRGSGFSGANVLTF. As DNA, the CDR3 is TGTGCCAGCAGCCCCCGTGGTAGCGGATTCTCTGGGGCCAACGTCCTGACTTTC. The complete variable domain, with remaining parts taken from reference TRBV11-2 and TRBJ2-6, reads EAGVAQSPRYKIIEKRQSVAFWCNPISGHATLYWYQQILGQGPKLLIQFQNNGVVDDSQLPKDRFSAERLKGVDSTLKIQPAKLEDSAVYLCASSPRGSGFSGANVLTFGAGSRLTVL.

This clone was counted many times. The chain recombines TRBV27 with TRBJ1-1; TRBD1 aligns across 8 bases. This CDR3 is 15 amino acids long. V trimming: 4 bases; J trimming: 1 base; junction bases outside the gene matches: 5. Germline V gene sequence: CDR1 MNHEY, CDR2 SMNVEV (reference sequence). The CDR3 region is CASSSGQGWNTEAFF. CDR3 DNA: TGTGCCAGCAGTTCCGGACAGGGATGGAACACTGAAGCTTTCTTT.

The genes are TRBV10-1 and TRBJ2-2; 7 positions match TRBD1. The CDR3 has 14 amino acids. CDR1 is WNHNN and CDR2 is SYGVQD in the germline V gene (reference sequence). V was clipped by 3 bases and J by 5 bases; unmatched bases: 3. In DNA form, the CDR3 reads TGCGCCAGCAGTGAACAGGGGAATACCGGGGAGCTGTTTTTT. This codes for CASSEQGNTGELFF.

This clone was seen more than once but under ten times. The chain joins TRBV20-1 to TRBJ2-7, with D tentatively TRBD1 (5 bases). This CDR3 is built from 14 residues. The germline V gene has CDR1 DFQATT and CDR2 SNEGSKA (reference sequence). Between the trimmed V and J ends, which lost 5 bases and 7 bases, there was a span of 21 bases. The CDR3 is CSASADARVYEQYF. CDR3 DNA: TGCAGTGCTTCCGCGGACGCCAGGGTCTATGAGCAGTACTTC.

This clone was picked up a small number of times. The chain employs TRBV7-8 and TRBJ1-1; weak D call: TRBD1 (5 bases). Germline V gene lookup returns CDR1 SGHVS and CDR2 FQNEAQ. V was trimmed by 6 bases and J by 11 bases, leaving 16 bases between them. The CDR3 spans 12 residues. CDR3 in DNA: TGTGCCAGCAGTCCCCTCCGGGGGACCGCTTTCTTT. Translation: CASSPLRGTAFF.

The rearrangement uses TRBV3-1 and TRBJ2-5; 9 positions agree with TRBD1. CDR3 length: 18 amino acids. Germline V CDR1 and CDR2: LGHDT, YNNKEL (reference sequence). V lost 0 bases to trimming and J lost 5 bases; unmatched junction nucleotides: 13. The CDR3 reads CASSQDSAGQGTGETQYF. The CDR3 region has the DNA TGTGCCAGCAGCCAAGATTCAGCCGGACAGGGGACGGGGGAGACCCAGTACTTC.

V usage is TRBV11-2 and J usage is TRBJ1-6; D is unresolved. The CDR3 length is 12 residues. Trimming removed 0 bases at V and 14 bases at J, with 8 bases between. CDR1 is SGHAT and CDR2 is FQNNGV in the germline V gene. Here the CDR3 reads CASSLDHFTLHF. For the CDR3, the DNA is TGTGCCAGCAGCTTAGATCATTTCACCCTCCACTTT.

The chain combines TRBV20-1 with TRBJ2-7; 8 nucleotides agree with TRBD2. The germline V gene has CDR1 DFQATT and CDR2 SNEGSKA (reference sequence). V lost 1 base, J lost 6 bases, and 5 bases stayed unmatched. The CDR3 totals 13 residues. CDR3 DNA sequence: TGCAGTGCTAGAGCCCCGGGAGGGGGCGAGCAGTACTTC. Its protein product is CSARAPGGGEQYF.

This clone was recorded a few times. The V and J genes are TRBV27 and TRBJ1-2; D possibly corresponds to TRBD1 (5 bases). The CDR3 has 13 amino acids. Trimming removed 4 bases from V and 10 bases from J, with 16 bases in between. Germline values: CDR1 MNHEY, CDR2 SMNVEV (reference sequence). The chain's CDR3 is CASSSVREFVYTF. The CDR3 coding sequence is TGTGCCAGCAGTTCGGTCAGGGAGTTTGTCTACACCTTC.

The genes are TRBV28 and TRBJ2-3; 7 bases map to TRBD1. The CDR3 has 15 residues. The trim removed 5 bases at V and 4 bases at J, leaving 9 bases unmatched. In germline, CDR1 is MDHEN, CDR2 SYDVKM. CDR3 loop: CASSAPQGQSDTQYF. DNA for the CDR3: TGTGCCAGCAGTGCCCCACAGGGGCAATCAGATACGCAGTATTTT.

The chain uses TRBV30 and TRBJ1-2; 8 bases fit TRBD1. CDR1 and CDR2 from the germline V gene are GTSNPN and SVGIG (reference sequence). This CDR3 contains 15 residues. Unmatched junction bases numbered 8, after V lost 1 base and J lost 4 bases. The CDR3 bases are TGTGCCTGGAGTGATTGGACAGGGTCTGGCTATGGCTACACCTTC. It codes for CAWSDWTGSGYGYTF.

Only one count was recorded for this clone. This chain uses TRBV7-2 with TRBJ2-7; TRBD2 agrees at 9 bases. There are 15 residues in the CDR3. Germline CDR1 reads SGHTA; CDR2 reads FQGNSA. Trimming cost V 5 bases and J 1 base; bases outside gene matches: 6. CDR3 in DNA: TGTGCCAGCAGCCGGACTAGCGCTGAATCCTACGAGCAGTACTTC. It encodes CASSRTSAESYEQYF.

This chain connects TRBV6-1 to TRBJ1-3, with 7 positions matching TRBD1. The V and J ends lost 5 bases and 4 bases, in that order; junction bases with no gene match: 5. This CDR3 has 14 amino acids. Germline CDR1 is MNHNS and CDR2 is SASEGT. The CDR3 is CASSFETGGNTIYF. The CDR3 region has the DNA TGTGCCAGCAGTTTCGAGACAGGGGGAAACACCATATATTTT.

The table lists this clone with a few counts. The chain carries TRBV27 and TRBJ1-2; 7 bases line up with TRBD1. CDR1 MNHEY and CDR2 SMNVEV come from the germline V gene (reference sequence). Losses at the gene ends were 3 bases for V and 4 bases for J; bases not matched to a gene: 8. The CDR3 spans 15 residues. CDR3 residues: CASSFTPTGSYGYTF. The CDR3 DNA reads as TGTGCCAGCAGTTTTACCCCGACAGGGAGCTATGGCTACACCTTC.

The V and J genes are TRBV6-2 or TRBV6-3 and TRBJ1-2; D unresolved. The CDR3 consists of 14 residues. Per germline, CDR1 MNHEY and CDR2 SVGEGT. Between the trimmed V and J ends, which lost 0 bases and 4 bases, there was a span of 9 bases. CDR3 sequence (DNA): TGTGCCAGCAGTTACTCGTTGCGGAGCTATGGCTACACCTTC. Its translation: CASSYSLRSYGYTF.

This clone has a handful of counts. The V call is TRBV7-9, the J call TRBJ1-2; D is undetermined. CDR1 is SEHNR and CDR2 is FQNEAQ in the germline V gene (reference sequence). The V and J ends lost 4 bases and 7 bases respectively, with 10 bases between them. This CDR3 is 12 amino acids long. CDR3 in DNA: TGTGCCAGCAGCTCCCAGGTTGCTGGCTACACCTTC. Translated: CASSSQVAGYTF.

This clone is categorized as medium-sized (0.01 to 0.1%). The chain combines TRBV28 with TRBJ2-3; 12 bases map to TRBD1. The CDR3 runs to 16 residues. Germline loops: CDR1 MDHEN, CDR2 SYDVKM. V trimming: 6 bases; J trimming: 4 bases; junction bases outside the gene matches: 8. CDR3 in amino acids: CASRVTGTGGSDTQYF. The CDR3 DNA follows: TGTGCCAGCAGGGTTACCGGGACAGGGGGCTCAGATACGCAGTATTTT. Combining the CDR3 with reference TRBV28 and TRBJ2-3 gives the whole variable domain DVKVTQSSRYLVKRTGEKVFLECVQDMDHENMFWYRQDPGLGLRLIYFSYDVKMKEKGDIPEGYSVSREKKERFSLILESASTNQTSMYLCASRVTGTGGSDTQYFGPGTRLTVL.

With respect to this clone: A much more abundant neighbour one base away suggests this may be a read error. This chain connects TRBV11-1 to TRBJ2-1, with 7 bases fitting TRBD2. CDR1 is SGHAT and CDR2 is FQDESV in the germline V gene (reference sequence). CDR3 length: 15 amino acids. The CDR3 here is CASSLAGGATDEKFF. CDR3 nucleotide sequence: TGTGCCAGCAGCTTAGCGGGAGGGGCTACGGATGAGAAGTTCTTC.

This chain connects TRBV6-1 to TRBJ2-1; D call uncertain. Germline CDR1 reads MNHNS; CDR2 reads SASEGT. The CDR3 runs to 12 residues. The V and J ends lost 8 bases and 8 bases respectively, with 13 bases between them. CDR3 DNA: TGTGCCAGCGGCCCTACTGGGGATGAGCAGTTCTTC. Amino acid sequence: CASGPTGDEQFF.

On this clone: Other nucleotide sequences from this sample produce the same CDR3. The chain carries TRBV5-1 and TRBJ1-1; tentatively, D is TRBD1 (6 bases). V was cut by 5 bases and J by 3 bases, with 17 bases left in between. Germline CDR1 SGHRS, CDR2 YFSETQ. The CDR3 runs to 15 residues. The CDR3 here is CASRRGRRGDTEAFF. The CDR3 DNA sequence: TGCGCCAGCAGGCGGGGGCGGAGGGGAGACACTGAAGCTTTCTTT.

The chain combines TRBV6-1 with TRBJ2-1; either TRBD1 or TRBD2 may supply D (5 bases each). Deletions cut 8 bases from V and 0 bases from J, with 11 bases between. CDR1 and CDR2 (germline): MNHNS, SASEGT. CDR3 length: 14 residues. The CDR3 region has the DNA TGTGCCAGCTTCCGGGACCCCTCCTACAATGAGCAGTTCTTC. Translated, it gives CASFRDPSYNEQFF.

V gene TRBV6-1 combines with J gene TRBJ2-5; weak D call: TRBD2 (5 bases). Deletions cut 6 bases from V and 4 bases from J, with 18 bases between. CDR1 and CDR2 (germline): MNHNS, SASEGT. This CDR3 region has 15 residues. CDR3 sequence reads: CASRPTLGLGETQYF. For the CDR3, the DNA is TGTGCCAGCAGACCAACCCTCGGACTTGGAGAGACCCAGTACTTC.

This clone was seen a handful of times. This chain uses TRBV24-1 with TRBJ2-7; no reliable D call. This CDR3 has 13 residues. Trimming removed 2 bases from V and 2 bases from J, with 6 bases in between. Germline CDR1 KGHDR, CDR2 SFDVKD. The CDR3 nucleotides are TGTGCCACCAGTGATTCCGCGACCTACGAGCAGTACTTC. It yields the protein CATSDSATYEQYF.

The chain employs TRBV11-2 and TRBJ2-7, with D perhaps TRBD1 (5 bases). V was pared by 1 base and J by 0 bases, with 10 bases between. Germline assignment: CDR1 SGHAT and CDR2 FQNNGV. There are 15 residues in the CDR3. The CDR3 loop is CASSLVPDNSYEQYF. CDR3 coding DNA: TGTGCCAGCAGCTTAGTTCCGGACAACTCCTACGAGCAGTACTTC.